This T cell receptor beta chain was retrieved from a study of control samples from healthy donors and cancer patients. With 4 bases clipped from V and 4 bases from J, the junction kept 11 bases outside the gene matches. Germline CDR1 reads SGDLS; CDR2 reads YYNGEE. The CDR3 is 17 amino acids. As regards this clone: The same CDR3 is also encoded by other DNA sequences in this sample.

Produced via immunoSEQ multiplex PCR; TCRdb's table is partial and in-frame only. The sample consists of around 200,000 clones, about 93% of them appearing once. The sample taken for sequencing was blood. The chain links TRBV9 to TRBJ2-5; 12 nucleotides line up with TRBD1. The receptor was derived from a man aged 18 to 30 in good health. CDR3 bases: TGTGCCAGCAGCTTAAGGGGGGGGGACAGGGGGCGAGAGACCCAGTACTTC. Amino acids: CASSLRGGDRGRETQYF.